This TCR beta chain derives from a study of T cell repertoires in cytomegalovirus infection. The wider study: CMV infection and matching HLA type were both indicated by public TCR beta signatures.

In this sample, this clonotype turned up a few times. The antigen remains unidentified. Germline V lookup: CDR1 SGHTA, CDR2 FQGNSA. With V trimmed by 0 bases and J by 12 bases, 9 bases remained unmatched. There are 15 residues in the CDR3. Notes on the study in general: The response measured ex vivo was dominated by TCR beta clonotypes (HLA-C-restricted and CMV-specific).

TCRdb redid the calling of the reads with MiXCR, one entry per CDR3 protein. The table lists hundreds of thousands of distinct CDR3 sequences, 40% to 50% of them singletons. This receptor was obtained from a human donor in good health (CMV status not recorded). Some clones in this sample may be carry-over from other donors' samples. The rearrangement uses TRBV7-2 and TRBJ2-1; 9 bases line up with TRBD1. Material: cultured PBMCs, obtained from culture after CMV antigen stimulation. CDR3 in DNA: TGTGCCAGCAGCTTAGCCGGGACAGGGATGTATGGGCAGTTCTTC. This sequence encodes CASSLAGTGMYGQFF.